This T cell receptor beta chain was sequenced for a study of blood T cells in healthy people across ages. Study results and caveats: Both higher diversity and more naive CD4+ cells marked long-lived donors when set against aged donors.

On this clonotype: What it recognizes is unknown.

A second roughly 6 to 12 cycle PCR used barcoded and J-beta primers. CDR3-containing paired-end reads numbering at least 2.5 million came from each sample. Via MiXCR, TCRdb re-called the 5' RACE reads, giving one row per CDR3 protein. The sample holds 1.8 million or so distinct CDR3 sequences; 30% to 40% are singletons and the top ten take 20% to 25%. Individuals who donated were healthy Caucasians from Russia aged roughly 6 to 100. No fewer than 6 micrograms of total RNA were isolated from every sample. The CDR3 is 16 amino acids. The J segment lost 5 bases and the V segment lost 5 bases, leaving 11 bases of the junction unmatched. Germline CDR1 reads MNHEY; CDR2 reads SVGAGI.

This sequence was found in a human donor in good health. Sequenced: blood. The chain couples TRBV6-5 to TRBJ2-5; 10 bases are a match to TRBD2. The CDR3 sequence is CASSRYRSGGAETQYF. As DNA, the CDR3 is TGTGCCAGCAGTAGGTACAGAAGCGGGGGGGCGGAGACCCAGTACTTC.